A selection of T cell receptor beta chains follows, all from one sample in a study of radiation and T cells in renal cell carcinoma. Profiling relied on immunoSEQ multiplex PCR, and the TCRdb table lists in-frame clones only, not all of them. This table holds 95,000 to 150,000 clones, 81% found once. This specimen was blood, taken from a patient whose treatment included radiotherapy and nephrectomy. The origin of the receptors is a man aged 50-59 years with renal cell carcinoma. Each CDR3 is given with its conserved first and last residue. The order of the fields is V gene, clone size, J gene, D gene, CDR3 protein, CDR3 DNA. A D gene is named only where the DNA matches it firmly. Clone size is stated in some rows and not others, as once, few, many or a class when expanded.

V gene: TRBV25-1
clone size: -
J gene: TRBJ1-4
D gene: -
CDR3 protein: CASSEWGANEKLFF
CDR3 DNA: TGTGCCAGCAGTGAATGGGGGGCTAATGAAAAACTGTTTTTT

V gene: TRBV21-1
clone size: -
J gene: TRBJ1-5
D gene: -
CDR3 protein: CASSETGGDQPQHF
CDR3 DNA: TGTGCCAGCAGCGAAACAGGGGGGGATCAGCCCCAGCATTTT

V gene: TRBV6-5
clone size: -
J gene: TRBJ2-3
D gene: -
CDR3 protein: CASSKLGGADTQYF
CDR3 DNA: TGTGCCAGCAGCAAGCTAGGCGGCGCAGATACGCAGTATTTT

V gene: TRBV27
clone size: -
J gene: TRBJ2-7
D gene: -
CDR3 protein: CASRALGWSSSYEQYF
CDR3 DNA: TGTGCCAGCAGGGCTCTAGGTTGGTCTAGCAGTTACGAGCAGTACTTC

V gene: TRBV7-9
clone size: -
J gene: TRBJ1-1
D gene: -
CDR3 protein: CASSLDQVNTEAFF
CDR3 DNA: TGTGCCAGCAGCTTAGACCAGGTGAACACTGAAGCTTTCTTT

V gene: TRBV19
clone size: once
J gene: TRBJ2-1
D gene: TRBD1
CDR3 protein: CASRDPGQGVSNEQFF
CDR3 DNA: TGTGCCAGTAGAGATCCGGGACAGGGGGTTTCGAATGAGCAGTTCTTC

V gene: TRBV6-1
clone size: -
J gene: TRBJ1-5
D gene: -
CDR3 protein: CASSTTDRNQPQHF
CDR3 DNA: TGTGCCAGCAGTACTACGGACCGAAATCAGCCCCAGCATTTT

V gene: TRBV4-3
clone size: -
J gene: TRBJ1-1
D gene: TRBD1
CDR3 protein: CASSQGTGLNTEAFF
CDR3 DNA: TGCGCCAGCAGCCAGGGGACAGGATTGAACACTGAAGCTTTCTTT

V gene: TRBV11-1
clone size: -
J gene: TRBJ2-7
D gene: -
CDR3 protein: CASSLEQVSTYEQYF
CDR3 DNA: TGTGCCAGCAGCTTAGAACAGGTGTCCACCTACGAGCAGTACTTC

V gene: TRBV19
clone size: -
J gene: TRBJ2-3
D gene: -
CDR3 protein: CASRDGQGPDTQYF
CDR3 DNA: TGTGCCAGTAGAGACGGGCAGGGCCCAGATACGCAGTATTTT